This T cell receptor (beta chain) appears in the sequencing data of a study of Ad26.COV2.S vaccination and SARS-CoV-2 variants. Method: immunoSEQ multiplex PCR; TCRdb's copy keeps in-frame clones and lacks some. The sample comprises approximately 300,000 clones, approximately 86% of which are singletons, and around 2% rests with the top ten. Described treatment: 15 to 20 received Ad26.COV2.S at low or high dose, single or two shots; roughly 5 received placebo; per-sample allocation not given. Day 63 after the first vaccine or placebo injection was the time point for sampling. In the case of this clone: Its matching antigen is unknown.

General study findings and limits: Vaccinated individuals (as opposed to placebo recipients) had higher spike-specific TCR breadth. From the TCR breadth and depth analyses, total T cell responses may have been underestimated.

The CDR3 runs 14 residues. Germline V gene lookup returns CDR1 MRHNA and CDR2 SNTAGT. The V gene end was trimmed by 6 bases and the J gene end by 3 bases; junction bases not matched to a gene: 6. J is TRBJ2-3 and V is TRBV6-4, with 7 bases identical to TRBD2. This TCR came from a person between 18 and 65 years old who received the Ad26.COV2.S COVID-19 vaccine or a placebo. The source was peripheral blood, collected in a trial of Ad26.COV2.S vaccine versus placebo. CDR3 sequence reads: CASSERGGTDTQYF. As DNA, the CDR3 is TGTGCCAGCAGCGAGAGGGGAGGGACAGATACGCAGTATTTT.